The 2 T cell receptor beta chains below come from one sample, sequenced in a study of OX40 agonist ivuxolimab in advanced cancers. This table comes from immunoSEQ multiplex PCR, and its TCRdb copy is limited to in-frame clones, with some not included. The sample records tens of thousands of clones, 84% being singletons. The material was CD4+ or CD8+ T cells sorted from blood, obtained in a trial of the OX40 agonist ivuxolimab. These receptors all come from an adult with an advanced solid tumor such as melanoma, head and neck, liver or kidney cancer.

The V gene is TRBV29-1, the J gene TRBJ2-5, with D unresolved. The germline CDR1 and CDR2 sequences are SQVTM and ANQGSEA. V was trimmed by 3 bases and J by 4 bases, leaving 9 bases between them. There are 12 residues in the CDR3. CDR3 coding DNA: TGCAGCGTTGAGGGGATTCGAGAGACCCAGTACTTC. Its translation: CSVEGIRETQYF.

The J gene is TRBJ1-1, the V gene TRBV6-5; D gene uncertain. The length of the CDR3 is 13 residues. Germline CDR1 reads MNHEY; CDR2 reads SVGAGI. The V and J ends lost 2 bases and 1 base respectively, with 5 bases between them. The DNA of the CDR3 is TGTGCCAGCAGTTACGGATCGAACACTGAAGCTTTCTTT. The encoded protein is CASSYGSNTEAFF.